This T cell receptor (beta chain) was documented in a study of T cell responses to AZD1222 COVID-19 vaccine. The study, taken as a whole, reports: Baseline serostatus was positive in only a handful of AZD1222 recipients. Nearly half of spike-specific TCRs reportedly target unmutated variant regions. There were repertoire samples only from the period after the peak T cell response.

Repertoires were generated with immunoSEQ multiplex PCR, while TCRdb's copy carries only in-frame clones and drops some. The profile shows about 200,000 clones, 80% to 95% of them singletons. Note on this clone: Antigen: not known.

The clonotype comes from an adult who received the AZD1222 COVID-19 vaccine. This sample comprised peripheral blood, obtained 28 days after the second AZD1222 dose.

CDR3 in amino acids: CASSPRTGFGSYNSPLHF. CDR3 coding DNA: TGCGCCAGCAGCCCCCGGACAGGATTTGGCTCCTATAATTCACCCCTCCACTTT. The chain recombines TRBV5-1 with TRBJ1-6; 7 nucleotides agree with TRBD1. V lost 4 bases to trimming and J lost 0 bases; unmatched junction nucleotides: 10. CDR3 length: 18 amino acids. CDR1 and CDR2 from the germline V gene are SGHRS and YFSETQ.